This TCR beta chain was sequenced in a study of shared clonotypes between healthy human individuals. Study context: Donor composition was a couple of women and three men, aged 18 to 49. General study results and limits: Generation of non-shared clonotypes was less probable than generation of clonotypes shared by all four donors.

Some clones are missing from TCRdb's copy, which holds only in-frame ones; the method was immunoSEQ multiplex PCR. Of about 2.3 million clones in the sample, 93% are singletons; the top ten hold 0.35% to 0.45%. As for this clone: Its specificity is unknown.

Germline V gene lookup returns CDR1 SGHRS and CDR2 YFSETQ. Trimming shortened V by 0 bases and J by 0 bases, and 16 bases separated the two germline ends. The CDR3 length is 17 residues. The clonotype was recovered from a man younger than 35 in good health. Some clones in this sample may be carry-over from other donors' samples. Specimen: naive CD4+ T cells from PBMCs. Specified subset: CD45RA+ positively selected. The gene calls are TRBV5-1 and TRBJ2-7; D ambiguous. In DNA, the CDR3 is TGCGCCAGCAGCTTGGTTGTGCGGAGAGGCGACTCCTACGAGCAGTACTTC. This sequence encodes CASSLVVRRGDSYEQYF.